In its sample, the clone carrying this T cell receptor beta chain was seen a few times. Assay used: immunoSEQ multiplex PCR; TCRdb lists only in-frame clones, some missing. The sample shows about 50,000 clones, around 80% of them seen only once. These data are taken from a study of blood T cell repertoires in COVID-19. With V trimmed by 0 bases and J by 5 bases, 3 bases remained unmatched. The CDR3 spans 16 residues. Germline V gives CDR1 SGHDT, CDR2 YYEEEE. This TCR came from an elderly woman with COVID-19, enrolled during active disease. The sample was peripheral blood. The chain uses TRBV5-6 and TRBJ2-2; 11 nucleotides agree with TRBD2. CDR3 sequence reads: CASSLELAGETGELFF. DNA of the CDR3: TGTGCCAGCAGCTTGGAACTAGCGGGAGAAACCGGGGAGCTGTTTTTT. Full variable domain (rest looked up from reference TRBV5-6 and TRBJ2-2): DAGVTQSPTHLIKTRGQQVTLRCSPKSGHDTVSWYQQALGQGPQFIFQYYEEEERQRGNFPDRFSGHQFPNYSSELNVNALLLGDSALYLCASSLELAGETGELFFGEGSRLTVL.